This T cell receptor beta chain comes out of a study of cytomegalovirus exposure and HLA in healthy donors. On the study more broadly: Around 79 million unique TCRs, all from HLA-typed donors, were included in an early release of the data. Out of fewer than 500 genotyped donors, roughly 83% belonged to the Caucasian-associated ancestry cluster.

Study observations and caveats: The availability of immune exposure information extended only to CMV serostatus.

In regard to this clone: Its antigen remains unidentified.

The CDR3 runs 13 residues. CDR1 and CDR2 (germline): SGHTA, FQGTGA. V was shortened by 5 bases and J by 4 bases, with 9 bases between the two germline ends. The PCR made use of 60 Vbeta and 13 Jbeta primers. TCRdb's copy holds only in-frame clones and misses some; the assay was immunoSEQ multiplex PCR. The sample consists of more than 100,000 clones, 65% to 85% of them appearing once. The J gene is TRBJ2-1, the V gene TRBV7-3, with no clear D. The sequence was collected from a man in his fifties or sixties in good health and CMV-seronegative. The material sequenced was PBMCs. The CDR3 region is CASSTTEYNEQFF. CDR3 coding DNA: TGTGCCAGCAGCACGACTGAATACAATGAGCAGTTCTTC.